These 25 T cell receptor beta chains were all obtained from the same sample, sequenced in a study of blood T cell repertoires in COVID-19 (dated by TCRdb to the early 2020s). The method was the immunoSEQ multiplex PCR assay. TCRdb obtained this table from immuneACCESS and retained in-frame rearrangements with V and J assigned. These tables miss some clones; where compared with another copy, unresolved V genes account for less than half of the shortfall, and the remainder is unexplained. This sample is represented by about 190,000 clones; approximately 79% of them were singletons. Approximately 12% of the sample lies in the top ten. The specimen sequenced was peripheral blood. Receptors originate from a man in his fifties who had recovered from COVID-19.

The chain employs TRBV19 and TRBJ2-5; maybe TRBD1 (6 bases). V dropped 6 bases and J dropped 2 bases, with 13 bases sitting between them. This CDR3 has 14 amino acids. CDR1 LNHDA and CDR2 SQIVND come from the germline V gene (reference sequence). Here the CDR3 DNA reads TGTGCCAGTAGCTCACAGGGCTTACAAGAGACCCAGTACTTC. This encodes CASSSQGLQETQYF.

The chain joins TRBV7-3 to TRBJ2-5, with 9 bases fitting TRBD2. With V trimmed by 5 bases and J by 5 bases, 9 bases remained unmatched. In germline, CDR1 is SGHTA, CDR2 FQGTGA. This CDR3 has 15 residues. CDR3 residues: CASSATGLAMETQYF. The CDR3 nucleotides are TGTGCCAGCAGCGCAACGGGACTAGCCATGGAGACCCAGTACTTC.

V and J are TRBV5-4 and TRBJ2-7, with a possible D match to TRBD2 (6 bases). In germline, CDR1 is SGHNT, CDR2 YYREEE (reference sequence). Trimming took 4 bases from V and 5 from J, leaving 10 bases between them. The CDR3 runs 12 residues. The CDR3 spells CASSLERDEQYF. CDR3 DNA: TGTGCCAGCAGCCTGGAGCGGGACGAGCAGTACTTC.

This sequence joins TRBV21-1 and TRBJ2-6; TRBD1 reflects the table's D call only, with no check against the DNA. TRBV21-1 is described as a pseudogene. The CDR3 loop spans 18 amino acids. This CDR3 reads CASSRWTGNRAGANVLTF. CDR3 nucleotides: TGTGCCAGCAGCAGATGGACAGGGAATCGGGCTGGGGCCAACGTCCTGACTTTC.

Here the CDR3 reads CASSLTQGAGEQFF. The CDR3, as DNA: TGTGCCAGCAGCTTAACCCAGGGGGCTGGAGAGCAGTTCTTC. This chain uses TRBV11-2 with TRBJ2-1, with TRBD1 matching over 8 bases. CDR3 length: 14 amino acids. In germline, CDR1 is SGHAT, CDR2 FQNNGV. V gave up 2 bases and J gave up 10 bases; unmatched junction bases: 7.

The rearrangement uses TRBV7-2 and TRBJ2-3; tentative D call: TRBD2 (7 bases). Germline V gene lookup returns CDR1 SGHTA and CDR2 FQGNSA. The CDR3 has 18 amino acids. The V gene lost 5 bases and the J gene lost 1 base, with 22 bases spanning the gap. In DNA form, the CDR3 reads TGTGCCAGCAGCACCCATTTTCGCGGAGGGGGGGGCACAGATACGCAGTATTTT. Translated, it gives CASSTHFRGGGGTDTQYF.

This clone was counted at least ten times. The chain combines TRBV6-6 with TRBJ1-5; a possible D gene is TRBD1 (5 bases). The CDR3 is 15 residues long. Germline V gene lookup returns CDR1 MNHNY and CDR2 SVGAGI (reference sequence). V was clipped by 5 bases and J by 0 bases, with 11 bases between them. Here the CDR3 DNA reads TGTGCCAGCAGTCCTGGACATGTTAGCAATCAGCCCCAGCATTTT. Its protein product is CASSPGHVSNQPQHF.

The chain employs TRBV5-1 and TRBJ2-1, with 8 bases identical to TRBD2. V dropped 2 bases and J dropped 7; count of bases not matched to a gene: 5. The CDR3 length is 14 residues. Germline V gene lookup returns CDR1 SGHRS and CDR2 YFSETQ. The CDR3 DNA follows: TGCGCCAGCAGCTTAGGGACTAGGGGTAATGAGCAGTTCTTC. This gives the protein CASSLGTRGNEQFF.

The rearrangement uses TRBV7-6 and TRBJ2-3; 13 bases fit TRBD2. This CDR3 region has 16 residues. The junction had 7 bases not matched to a gene; V was cut back by 5 bases and J by 5 bases. Germline V gene data show CDR1 as SGHVS and CDR2 as FNYEAQ. CDR3 sequence: CASSPGLAGDLDTQYF. CDR3 nucleotide sequence: TGTGCCAGCAGCCCTGGACTAGCGGGAGATTTAGATACGCAGTATTTT.

This chain connects TRBV7-9 to TRBJ2-5, with 7 bases aligning to TRBD2. The V and J ends lost 5 bases and 2 bases, in that order; junction bases with no gene match: 11. CDR1 SEHNR and CDR2 FQNEAQ come from the germline V gene (reference sequence). This CDR3 spans 16 amino acids. CDR3: CASSALPLAVQETQYF. The CDR3 DNA sequence: TGTGCCAGCAGCGCGCTTCCGCTAGCGGTTCAAGAGACCCAGTACTTC.

The V gene is TRBV19, the J gene TRBJ2-7, with 7 nucleotides matching TRBD2. This CDR3 has 13 amino acids. J gave up 5 bases and V 4 bases, and 5 bases lay outside the gene matches. Germline V lookup: CDR1 LNHDA, CDR2 SQIVND (reference sequence). CDR3 coding DNA: TGTGCCAGTAGTACCACACTAGCGAACGAGCAGTACTTC. Translation gives CASSTTLANEQYF. Based on the CDR3 plus reference TRBV19 and TRBJ2-7, the full variable domain is DGGITQSPKYLFRKEGQNVTLSCEQNLNHDAMYWYRQDPGQGLRLIYYSQIVNDFQKGDIAEGYSVSREKKESFPLTVTSAQKNPTAFYLCASSTTLANEQYFGPGTRLTVT.

The V gene is TRBV7-2, the J gene TRBJ1-2; D unclear. This CDR3 region has 11 residues. CDR1 is SGHTA and CDR2 is FQGNSA in the germline V gene. V lost 2 bases and J lost 7, with 5 bases in between. CDR3 DNA: TGTGCCAGCAGCTTAACAAGTGGCTACACCTTC. It translates to CASSLTSGYTF.

This chain links TRBV6-2 or TRBV6-3 with TRBJ1-5, with 8 bases aligning to TRBD1. Trimming at V came to 6 bases and at J to 1 base, leaving 8 bases not matched to a gene. The length of the CDR3 is 16 residues. From germline, CDR1 is MNHEY and CDR2 SVGEGT. CDR3 in DNA: TGTGCCAGCAGCCCACTGGACAGGGTAAGCAATCAGCCCCAGCATTTT. Protein sequence: CASSPLDRVSNQPQHF.

The chain recombines TRBV12-3 or TRBV12-4 with TRBJ2-5, with D maybe TRBD1 (5 bases). The V gene lost 2 bases and the J gene lost 1 base, with 5 bases spanning the gap. This CDR3 comprises 13 residues. The CDR3 loop is CASSLRGQETQYF. CDR3 coding DNA: TGTGCCAGCAGTTTAAGGGGCCAAGAGACCCAGTACTTC.

The chain couples TRBV2 to TRBJ1-1; unclear D gene. The V end was cut by 2 bases, the J end by 0 bases, with 10 bases between. Germline values: CDR1 SNHLY, CDR2 FYNNEI. The CDR3 is 15 residues long. In DNA, the CDR3 is TGTGCCAGCAGTGAAATGAGTGTAATGAACACTGAAGCTTTCTTT. Protein product: CASSEMSVMNTEAFF. Combining the CDR3 with reference TRBV2 and TRBJ1-1 gives the whole variable domain EPEVTQTPSHQVTQMGQEVILRCVPISNHLYFYWYRQILGQKVEFLVSFYNNEISEKSEIFDDQFSVERPDGSNFTLKIRSTKLEDSAMYFCASSEMSVMNTEAFFGQGTRLTVV.

V usage is TRBV9 and J usage is TRBJ2-7, with a weak D call TRBD2 (5 bases). This CDR3 has 15 residues. V was shortened by 1 base and J by 2 bases, with 13 bases between the two germline ends. Germline V gives CDR1 SGDLS, CDR2 YYNGEE. The chain's CDR3 is CASSVSVASAYEQYF. Here the CDR3 DNA reads TGTGCCAGCAGCGTAAGTGTAGCGTCAGCCTACGAGCAGTACTTC.

The chain is built from TRBV11-2 and TRBJ2-3, with 10 positions matching TRBD2. J gave up 2 bases and V 4 bases, and 6 bases lay outside the gene matches. This CDR3 is 16 amino acids long. Per the germline V gene, CDR1 is SGHAT and CDR2 is FQNNGV. The CDR3: CASSSKLAGTTDTQYF. As DNA, the CDR3 is TGTGCCAGCAGCTCCAAACTAGCGGGGACCACAGATACGCAGTATTTT.

V is TRBV5-1 and J is TRBJ1-1; perhaps TRBD1 as D (5 bases). Between the trimmed V and J ends, which lost 4 bases and 6 bases, there was a span of 16 bases. The CDR3 loop spans 14 amino acids. The V gene's germline CDR1 is SGHRS and CDR2 YFSETQ. CDR3 nucleotides: TGCGCCAGCAGCCCGGTCTCAGGGTCCTCTGAAGCTTTCTTT. This translates into CASSPVSGSSEAFF.

This rearrangement joins TRBV27 to TRBJ2-7; a possible D gene is TRBD2 (6 bases). Germline CDR1 and CDR2: MNHEY and SMNVEV (reference sequence). The V end was cut by 6 bases, the J end by 2 bases, with 14 bases between. The CDR3 is 14 residues long. CDR3: CASSFSGGAYEQYF. The CDR3, as DNA: TGTGCCAGCAGCTTTAGCGGAGGGGCCTACGAGCAGTACTTC.

The genes are TRBV11-2 and TRBJ2-1, with a possible D match to TRBD1 (5 bases). V gave up 3 bases and J gave up 8 bases, with 11 bases separating them. The V gene's germline CDR1 is SGHAT and CDR2 FQNNGV. The length of the CDR3 is 13 residues. This CDR3 reads CASSFRVQDEQFF. The CDR3 bases are TGTGCCAGCAGCTTCAGGGTTCAGGATGAGCAGTTCTTC.

This clone showed up just a few times. The genes are TRBV2 and TRBJ1-1; D uncertain. Trimming pared 4 bases from V and 0 bases from J, leaving 6 bases between. Germline CDR1 SNHLY, CDR2 FYNNEI. The CDR3 has 13 amino acids. The CDR3 DNA is TGTGCCAGCAGTGTTACGGTGAACACTGAAGCTTTCTTT. This codes for CASSVTVNTEAFF.

The chain links TRBV18 to TRBJ2-3, with 13 bases fitting TRBD2. Trimming took 4 bases from V and 6 from J; bases not matched to a gene: 7. Germline values: CDR1 KGHSH, CDR2 LQKENI. This CDR3 is 16 amino acids long. CDR3 sequence reads: CASSLGLAGSEDTQYF. CDR3 DNA sequence: TGTGCCAGCTCACTGGGACTAGCGGGATCGGAGGATACGCAGTATTTT.

A few counts support this clone. The rearrangement links TRBV30 to TRBJ1-2; tentatively, D is TRBD1 (5 bases). V was cut by 4 bases and J by 5 bases, with 17 bases left in between. The germline gives CDR1 GTSNPN, CDR2 SVGIG (reference sequence). The CDR3 consists of 14 residues. The CDR3 region has the DNA TGTGCCTGGATATTCGCAGGGCGGGAGTATGGCTACACCTTC. Translating it yields CAWIFAGREYGYTF.

The J gene is TRBJ2-1, the V gene TRBV24-1; D is possibly TRBD2 (5 bases). The V end was cut by 6 bases, the J end by 3 bases, with 11 bases between. From germline, CDR1 is KGHDR and CDR2 SFDVKD. The CDR3 extends over 14 amino acids. The CDR3 nucleotides read TGTGCCACCAGTTCTGGGAGTCGCTACAATGAGCAGTTCTTC. Residues: CATSSGSRYNEQFF.

This chain links TRBV7-2 with TRBJ1-5, with D perhaps matching TRBD1 (6 bases). The CDR3 is 14 residues long. V was clipped by 3 bases and J by 7 bases, with 13 bases between them. CDR1 is SGHTA, CDR2 FQGNSA, per germline. DNA of the CDR3: TGTGCCAGCAGCTTGGGGATCAGGGGACAGCCCCAGCATTTT. Translated: CASSLGIRGQPQHF. The whole variable domain, remainder taken from reference TRBV7-2 and TRBJ1-5, is GAGVSQSPSNKVTEKGKDVELRCDPISGHTALYWYRQSLGQGLEFLIYFQGNSAPDKSGLPSDRFSAERTGGSVSTLTIQRTQQEDSAVYLCASSLGIRGQPQHFGDGTRLSIL.